This T cell receptor (beta chain) comes out of a study of blood T cells in healthy people across ages (dated by TCRdb to between 2014 and 2016). Looking at the study overall: In model experiments, roughly one uniquely barcoded TCR beta cDNA molecule per two T cells was captured by template switching. The study analyzed two additional independent replicas of 1 million unique cDNA reads from the same blood draw for two donors, one aged 18 to 29 and one aged 80 or older. Donors were grouped into four age groups: young (average roughly 16 years), middle-aged (39), aged (approximately 58) and long-lived (82). Age-related changes in TCR beta repertoire diversity were measured in the study by deep sequencing normalized with unique cDNA molecular identifiers. To avoid experimental bias, donors of different ages were spread randomly across the sequencing lanes. Study-wide conclusions, independent of this receptor: Compared with the aged group, the long-lived group had more naive CD4+ T cells, fewer expanded clones and increased TCR diversity, a pattern suggesting age selection. Total diversity estimates from one million sequenced T cells were considered lower bounds and underestimates. A strong correlation was found between observed TCR beta diversity and the percentage of naive T cells measured by flow cytometry. Because the CMV infection status of the donors was unknown, age-related changes in expanded clonotypes may potentially have been confounded. As age increased, observed TCR beta diversity per million T cells dropped in a roughly linear way, and a significant reduction was already evident by age 40. Because profiling used bulk unsorted PBMCs, naive and antigen-experienced compartments could not be compared conclusively.

The donors were roughly 40 Caucasian individuals from Russia, aged about 6 to 95 years, who were systemically healthy. Approximately 9.3 milliliters of peripheral blood were collected from each donor into EDTA-treated Vacutainer tubes. PBMCs were isolated by Ficoll-Paque density-gradient centrifugation, with at least 7 million obtained per sample. Total RNA was extracted from PBMCs with Trizol reagent, with at least 6 micrograms obtained per sample. For every donor, an aliquot of PBMCs went through flow cytometry to measure the percentages of naive CD45RAhigh/CD27high T cells. The library was produced with 5' RACE. Sequencing was carried out with an Illumina HiSeq 2500. A second PCR of 7 to 11 cycles was performed with a sample-barcoded 5' primer and a J-beta primer mix. A unique molecular identifier was introduced onto each TCR beta cDNA molecule by a template-switch 5' adaptor carrying 12 random nucleotides. At least 3 million CDR3-containing paired-end reads were obtained from each sample. The Mint cDNA synthesis kit, primed by a TRBC-specific oligonucleotide, was used to synthesize first-strand cDNA from all RNA. Following uracil-DNA glycosylase treatment, a first 18-cycle PCR with universal primers M1SS and BC2_uni_R was performed on all cDNA. Per the source publication's procedure: Normalization of each sample was performed by random selection of 1 million high-quality reads, each carrying a distinct molecular identifier. Instead of being binned into consensus sequences, reads that shared molecular identifiers were thrown out. MiTCR, with a Q25 quality threshold and the strictest error-elimination algorithm, was used for CDR3 identification, clonotype clustering and error correction. Lower-bound total TCR beta diversity was estimated with a nonparametric unseen species model using Euler transformation. TCRdb trimmed public reads at Q25 via fastp, called clones via MiXCR and kept in-frame beta chains. Identical CDR3 proteins give one entry, which carries the most common genes and DNA. In this record, the V and J calls reflect TCRdb's handling and not the investigators' own analysis. This sample comprises about 1.4 million distinct CDR3 sequences, 45% to 70% of them detected only once. The biggest ten clones account for over 6.5% of the sample.

The V and J ends are trimmed by 4 bases and 0 bases, leaving 9 bases between them. According to the germline V gene, CDR1 reads SGHRS and CDR2 reads YFSETQ. Its CDR3 holds 14 amino acids, cysteine through phenylalanine. CDR3 DNA is the only sequence kept; it has 42 bases, read in frame from the first base. This clonotype was seen a few times. It lacks a known antigen. There are no base qualities to consult, and no much larger clone falls within one base. Sequencing was carried out using blood. The sequence derives from a man between 18 and 35 years old in good health. In this chain, TRBV5-1 is recombined with TRBJ2-3; TRBD1 might be the D gene, on 5 matching bases. The CDR3 protein: CASSKGDSTDTQYF. The bases are TGCGCCAGCAGCAAAGGGGATAGCACAGATACGCAGTATTTT.